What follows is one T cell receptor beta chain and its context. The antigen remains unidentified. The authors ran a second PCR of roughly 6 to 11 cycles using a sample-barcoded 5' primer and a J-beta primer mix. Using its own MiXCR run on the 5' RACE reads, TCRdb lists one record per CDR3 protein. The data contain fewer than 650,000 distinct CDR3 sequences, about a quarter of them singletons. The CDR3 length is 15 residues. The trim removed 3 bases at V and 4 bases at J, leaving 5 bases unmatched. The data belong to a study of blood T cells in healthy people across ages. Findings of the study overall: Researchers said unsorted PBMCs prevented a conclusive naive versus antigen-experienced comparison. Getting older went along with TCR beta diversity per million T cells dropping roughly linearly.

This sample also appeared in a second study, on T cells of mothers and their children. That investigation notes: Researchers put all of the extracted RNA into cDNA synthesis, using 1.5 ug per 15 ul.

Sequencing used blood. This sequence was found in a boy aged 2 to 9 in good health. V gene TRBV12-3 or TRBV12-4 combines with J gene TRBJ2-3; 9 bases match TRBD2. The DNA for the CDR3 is TGTGCCAGCAGTTTTGGCGGGGGGGCCGCAGATACGCAGTATTTT. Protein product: CASSFGGGAADTQYF.